This entry is about one T cell receptor (beta chain). This clone was observed a single time. Its antigen target is currently unknown. The record has no base qualities; no much larger clone is one base away. Healthy HIV-negative adults with no recently reported acute infections or vaccinations were included as donors. Every donor was a Caucasian adult living in Nashville, Tennessee, USA. CD4+ T cells were enriched through magnetic negative selection, after which naive cells were positively selected on CD45RA and the remaining negative fraction served as the memory subset. Blood was obtained by leukapheresis, after which PBMCs were separated by Ficoll-Histopaque density gradient centrifugation and cryopreserved in liquid nitrogen vapor phase. Purity and quantity of every magnetically sorted T cell population were checked by analytical flow cytometry. Genomic DNA was isolated from every sorted fraction and measured by UV absorbance on a Nanodrop 2000c.

The sample belongs to a study of shared clonotypes between healthy human individuals (dated by TCRdb to about 2020). With regard to the full study: The cohort comprised a couple of women and three men aged 18 to 49 years. Each donor's leukapheresis produced roughly between about 0.85 and 10 billion PBMCs. For each donor, three plates each were used for CD4 naive and CD4 memory, two plates were used for CD8 naive, and one plate was used for CD8 memory. Libraries were prepared and TCR repertoires were sequenced by different laboratories using diverse techniques, in order to increase sequencing depth and limit assay-specific biases. To estimate repertoire size and how much clonotypes are shared between individuals, the study performed deep sequencing of blood TCR repertoires from about five healthy adults.

The cysteine opens and the phenylalanine closes a CDR3 of 14 amino acids. This entry keeps only the CDR3 DNA: 42 bases, framed from base 1. From a lookup of the germline V gene, CDR1 and CDR2 are LGHNA and YSLEER. Deletion took 3 bases off V and 7 bases off J, with a span of 13 bases between the germline ends. Using the deep immunoSEQ assay, multiplex PCR amplified TCR CDR3 regions from genomic DNA. Genomic DNA extracted from each cell subset was distributed evenly over all wells of several immunoSEQ 96-well plates, and each plate served as one replicate. For sorted subsets, around 0.2 ug of genomic DNA, equivalent to roughly 30,000 T cell genomes, went into each replicate PCR. Purified libraries were measured with a Qubit 3.0 fluorometer, size-checked on a Bioanalyzer 2100, and measured again with the KAPA Library Quantification kit. Every immunoSEQ 96-well plate was sequenced on a separate single-read 150-cycle Illumina NextSeq 550 flow cell. Per the authors' processing: Because the immunoSEQ output held only junctional sequences and lacked quality scores, the filtering could not match the filtering applied to full-length reads. To assign V/J genes and CDR3, sequences were annotated against IMGT germline references using PyIR, a Python wrapper for IgBLAST v1.9. Any read was removed if the V/J assignment was weak (E-value above 1e-6), the CDR3 was missing, or the read contained stop codons, out-of-frame junctions, or ambiguous translated residues. V3J clonotypes were defined as sequences sharing the same inferred V gene, J gene, and CDR3 amino acid sequence. Percentage overlap between repertoires was calculated by dividing the number of shared unique clonotypes by the size of the smaller repertoire. Repertoire richness was assessed with RTK rarefaction, the Chao1 estimator, and Recon v2.1 estimates of unobserved clonotypes. For all TCRbeta clonotypes obtained by the gDNA method from a few donors, generation probabilities were computed with OLGA. The immuneACCESS repertoire file appears here via TCRdb, limited to in-frame rearrangements. These files lack a portion of the clones; in checked studies, under half of the deficit traces to unresolved V genes, and the cause of the others is not known. D and trimming come from the DNA, and the V and J calls and clone size come from that table. This sample has a few million clones in its table, and more than 90% of those were observed once. The ten largest clones represent over 0.12% of the sample.

Results and caveats for the whole study, not just this receptor: Rarefaction of sorted-subset datasets indicated incomplete sequencing despite the large sequencing depth. Based on pairwise subsampling, the degree of clonotype sharing among donors was expected to be affected by sequencing depth. Naive subsets generally had larger estimated clonotype richness than memory subsets. Sampling was restricted to blood, and TCR repertoires in tissues likely differ from the TCR repertoires found in blood. Sharing across several donors was observed for 5% to 6.5% of naive CD4, 3.5% of naive CD8, roughly 2.3% of memory CD4, and roughly 0.43% of memory CD8 clonotypes. Because the study included a small number of donors, the genetic and exposure-history diversity represented was limited. Higher generation probabilities were observed for clonotypes shared by all four sorted-subset donors than for non-shared clonotypes.

Here the chain combines TRBV4-3 and TRBJ2-1; TRBD2 is perhaps the D gene, given 5 matching bases. The TCR originated in a man aged 18-30 years in good health. The sequenced material came from naive CD4+ T cells sorted from blood. Per the publication, the cell subset or site label means: CD45RA+ positively selected. The CDR3 reads CASSQQRVGNEQFF. The DNA reads as follows: TGCGCCAGCAGCCAGCAGAGGGTGGGGAATGAGCAGTTCTTC.